This entry describes one T cell receptor (beta chain). This record comes from a study of blood T cell repertoires in COVID-19. This table comes from immunoSEQ multiplex PCR, and its TCRdb copy is limited to in-frame clones, with some not included. The sample lists 13,000 to 15,000 clones; 85% to 90% were seen once. The sequence came from a human donor in a cohort sampled during active COVID-19. The specimen sequenced was peripheral blood.

The chain's CDR3 is CASSLLSGRLVAKNIQYF. For the CDR3, the DNA is TGTGCCAGCAGCCTCCTTAGCGGGAGGCTTGTAGCCAAAAACATTCAGTACTTC. The chain joins TRBV7-3 to TRBJ2-4; 10 bases match TRBD2. V shed 5 bases, J shed 0 bases, and the junction held 10 bases outside the gene matches. Germline CDR1 is SGHTA and CDR2 is FQGTGA. This CDR3 comprises 18 residues.